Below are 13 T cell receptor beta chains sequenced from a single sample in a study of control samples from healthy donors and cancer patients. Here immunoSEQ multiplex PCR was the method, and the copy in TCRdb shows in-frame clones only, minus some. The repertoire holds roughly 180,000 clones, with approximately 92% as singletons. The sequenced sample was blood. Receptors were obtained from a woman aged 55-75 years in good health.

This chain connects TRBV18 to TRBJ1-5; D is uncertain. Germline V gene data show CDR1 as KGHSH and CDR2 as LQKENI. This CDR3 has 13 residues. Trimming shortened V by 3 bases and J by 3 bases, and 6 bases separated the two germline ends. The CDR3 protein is CASSPLDNQPQHF. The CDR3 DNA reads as TGTGCCAGCTCACCTCTAGACAATCAGCCCCAGCATTTT.

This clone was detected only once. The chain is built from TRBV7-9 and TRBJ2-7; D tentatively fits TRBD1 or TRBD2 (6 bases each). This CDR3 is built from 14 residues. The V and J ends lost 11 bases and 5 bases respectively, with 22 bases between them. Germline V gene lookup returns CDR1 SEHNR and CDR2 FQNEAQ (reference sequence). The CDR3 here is CAAQSSGASDEQYF. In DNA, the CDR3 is TGTGCCGCCCAATCTTCAGGGGCTAGCGACGAGCAGTACTTC.

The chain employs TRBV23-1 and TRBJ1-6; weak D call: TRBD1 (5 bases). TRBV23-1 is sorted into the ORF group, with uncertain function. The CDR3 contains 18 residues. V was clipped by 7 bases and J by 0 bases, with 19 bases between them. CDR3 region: CASTRGAGASSYNSPLHF. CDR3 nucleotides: TGCGCCAGCACCCGAGGGGCAGGAGCGAGCTCCTATAATTCACCCCTCCACTTT.

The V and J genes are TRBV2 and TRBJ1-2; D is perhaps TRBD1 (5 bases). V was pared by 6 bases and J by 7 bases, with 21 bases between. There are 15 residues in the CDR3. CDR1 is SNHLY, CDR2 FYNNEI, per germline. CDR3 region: CASRKEVGGDFGYTF. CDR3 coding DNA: TGTGCCAGCAGGAAGGAGGTGGGGGGGGACTTTGGCTACACCTTC.

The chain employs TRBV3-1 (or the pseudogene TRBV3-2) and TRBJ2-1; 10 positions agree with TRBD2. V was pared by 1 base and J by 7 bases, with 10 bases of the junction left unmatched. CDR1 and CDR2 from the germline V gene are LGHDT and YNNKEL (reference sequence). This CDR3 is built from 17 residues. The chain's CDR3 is CASSQGIAGGLPNEQFF. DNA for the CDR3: TGTGCCAGCAGCCAAGGAATAGCGGGGGGCTTACCGAATGAGCAGTTCTTC.

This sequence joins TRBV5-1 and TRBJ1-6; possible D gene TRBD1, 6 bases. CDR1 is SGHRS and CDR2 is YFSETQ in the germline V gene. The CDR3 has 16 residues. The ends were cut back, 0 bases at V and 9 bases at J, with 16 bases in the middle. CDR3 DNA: TGCGCCAGCAGCTTGGTCCAGGGGAAAAGGGGTTCACCCCTCCACTTT. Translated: CASSLVQGKRGSPLHF.

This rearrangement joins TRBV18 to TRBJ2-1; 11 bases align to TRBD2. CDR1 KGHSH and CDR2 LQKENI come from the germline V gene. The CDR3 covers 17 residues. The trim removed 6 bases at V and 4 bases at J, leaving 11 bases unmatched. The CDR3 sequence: CASSQPWTSGLYNEQFF. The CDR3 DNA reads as TGTGCCAGCTCCCAACCTTGGACTAGCGGGCTTTACAATGAGCAGTTCTTC.

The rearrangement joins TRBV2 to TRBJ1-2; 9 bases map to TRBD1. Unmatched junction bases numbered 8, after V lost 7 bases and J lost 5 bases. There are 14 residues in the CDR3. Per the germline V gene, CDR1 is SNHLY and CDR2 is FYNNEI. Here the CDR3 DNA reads TGTGCCAGCACGGGACAGGGTTCTCCTTATGGCTACACCTTC. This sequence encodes CASTGQGSPYGYTF.

The CDR3 loop is CASSEGTARGYTF. For the CDR3, the DNA is TGTGCCAGCAGTGAGGGGACGGCGCGGGGCTACACCTTC. This rearrangement joins TRBV6-1 to TRBJ1-2, with D possibly matching TRBD1 (5 bases). V was trimmed by 3 bases and J by 8 bases, leaving 13 bases between them. This CDR3 spans 13 amino acids. The germline V gene has CDR1 MNHNS and CDR2 SASEGT.

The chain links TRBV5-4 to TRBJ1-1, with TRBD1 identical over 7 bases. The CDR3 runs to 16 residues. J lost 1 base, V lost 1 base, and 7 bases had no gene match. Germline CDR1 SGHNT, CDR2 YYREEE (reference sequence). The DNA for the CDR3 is TGTGCCAGCAGCTTGACTAGGGACAGCGCGAACACTGAAGCTTTCTTT. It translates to CASSLTRDSANTEAFF.

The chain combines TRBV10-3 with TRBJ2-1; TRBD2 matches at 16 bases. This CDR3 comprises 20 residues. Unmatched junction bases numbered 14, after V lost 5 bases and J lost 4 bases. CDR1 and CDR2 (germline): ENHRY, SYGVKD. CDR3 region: CAISTSPGTSGGGAYNEQFF. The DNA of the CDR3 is TGTGCCATCAGTACAAGCCCCGGGACTAGCGGGGGGGGTGCGTACAATGAGCAGTTCTTC.

The CDR3 region has the DNA TGTGCCATCAGTGGGGTAGACACTAGTCTCTTGGACACCGGGGAGCTGTTTTTT. Translating gives CAISGVDTSLLDTGELFF. The rearrangement links TRBV10-3 to TRBJ2-2, with D tentatively TRBD2 (5 bases). The CDR3 has 18 residues. The germline V gene has CDR1 ENHRY and CDR2 SYGVKD. V gave up 4 bases and J gave up 3 bases, with 21 bases separating them.

CDR3 region: CASSPWERRAPETQYF. The CDR3 region has the DNA TGTGCCAGCAGCCCCTGGGAGCGGAGGGCCCCAGAGACCCAGTACTTC. This chain joins TRBV11-2 and TRBJ2-5, with D perhaps TRBD2 (6 bases). Trimming left V 5 bases short and J 4 bases short, with 20 bases between. The CDR3 has 16 residues. CDR1 is SGHAT, CDR2 FQNNGV, per germline.